The T cell receptor beta chain described here comes from a study of spatial heterogeneity in lung cancer. CDR1 and CDR2 (germline): LGHDT, YNNKEL (reference sequence). The CDR3 extends over 12 amino acids. V lost 1 base and J lost 6, with 5 bases in between. Stated time point: sample taken at primary tumor resection. Tumor, nontumor lung or frozen PBMC supplied whole RNA, sequenced without sorting. TCRdb redid the calling of the 5' RACE reads with MiXCR, one entry per CDR3 protein. The top ten hold 9.5% to 13% of the sample, which has tens of thousands of distinct CDR3 sequences, about 6% seen once. The source is a male donor with early-stage non-small cell lung cancer. The sample was PBMCs, taken at surgery. The V and J genes are TRBV3-1 and TRBJ2-3; D is ambiguous. In DNA form, the CDR3 reads TGTGCCAGCAGCCAAGGGCCGGATACGCAGTATTTT. This translates into CASSQGPDTQYF.